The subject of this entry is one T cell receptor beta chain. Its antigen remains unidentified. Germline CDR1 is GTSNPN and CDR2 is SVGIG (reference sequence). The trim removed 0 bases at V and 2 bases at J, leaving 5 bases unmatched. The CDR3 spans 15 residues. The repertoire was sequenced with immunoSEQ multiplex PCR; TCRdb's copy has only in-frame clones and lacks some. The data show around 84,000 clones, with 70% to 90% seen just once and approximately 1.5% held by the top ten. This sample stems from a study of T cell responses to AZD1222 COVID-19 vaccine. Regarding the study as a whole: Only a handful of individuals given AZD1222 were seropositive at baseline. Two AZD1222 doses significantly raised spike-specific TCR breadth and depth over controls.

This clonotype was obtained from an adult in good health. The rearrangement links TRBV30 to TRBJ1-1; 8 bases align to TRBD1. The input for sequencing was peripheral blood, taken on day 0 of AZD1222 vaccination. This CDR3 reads CAWSVGTGLNTEAFF. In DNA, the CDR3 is TGTGCCTGGAGTGTTGGGACAGGATTAAACACTGAAGCTTTCTTT.